The clone carrying this T cell receptor beta chain was seen repeatedly, ten times or more. No antigen is known for it. This specimen belongs to a study of read filtering for tumor transcriptome and immune sequencing. Turning to the study itself: R-ISS stage counts were eight or nine for I, 16 for II, six or seven for III.

This CDR3 comprises 14 residues. CDR1 and CDR2 (germline): SQVTM, ANQGSEA. V lost 3 bases to trimming and J lost 2 bases; unmatched junction nucleotides: 5. The library was built from around 0.4 ug RNA with molecular barcoded adaptors for alpha/delta and beta/gamma chains. A single record per CDR3 protein comes from TCRdb applying MiXCR to the reads. The sample lists more than 30,000 distinct CDR3 sequences, roughly an eighth occurring once. Study findings and constraints: Without single-read clonotypes, shared clonotype proportions correlated more between IR-seq and RNA-seq. The CD138-negative fraction was mixed bone marrow immune cells, not pure T cells.

Bone marrow was sampled from every patient at the time of active disease. Sequenced: a population of CD138-negative cells sorted from bone marrow. The sequence was collected from a donor over 35 with multiple myeloma. This sequence joins TRBV29-1 and TRBJ2-7, with TRBD1 matching 9 bases. Here the CDR3 reads CSVDPGTGTYEQYF. The CDR3 DNA reads TGCAGCGTTGACCCCGGGACAGGGACCTACGAGCAGTACTTC.